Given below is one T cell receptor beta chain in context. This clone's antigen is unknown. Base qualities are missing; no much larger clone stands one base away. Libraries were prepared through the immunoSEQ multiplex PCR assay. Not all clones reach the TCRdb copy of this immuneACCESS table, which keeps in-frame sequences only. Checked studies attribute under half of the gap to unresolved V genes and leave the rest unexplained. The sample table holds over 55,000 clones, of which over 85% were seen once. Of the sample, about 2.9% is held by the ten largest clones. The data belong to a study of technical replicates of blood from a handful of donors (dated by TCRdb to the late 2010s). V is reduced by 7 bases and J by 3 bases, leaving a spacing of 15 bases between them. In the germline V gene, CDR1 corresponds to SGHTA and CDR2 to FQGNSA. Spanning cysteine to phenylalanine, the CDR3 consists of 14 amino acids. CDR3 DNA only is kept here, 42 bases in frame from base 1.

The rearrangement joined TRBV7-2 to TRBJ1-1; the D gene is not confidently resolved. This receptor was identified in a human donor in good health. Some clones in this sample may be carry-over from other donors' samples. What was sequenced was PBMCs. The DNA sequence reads TGTGCCAGCAACCGACAACACGGGGACACTGAAGCTTTCTTT. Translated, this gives CASNRQHGDTEAFF. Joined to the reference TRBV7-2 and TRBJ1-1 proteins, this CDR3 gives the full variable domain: GAGVSQSPSNKVTEKGKDVELRCDPISGHTALYWYRQSLGQGLEFLIYFQGNSAPDKSGLPSDRFSAERTGGSVSTLTIQRTQQEDSAVYLCASNRQHGDTEAFFGQGTRLTVV.